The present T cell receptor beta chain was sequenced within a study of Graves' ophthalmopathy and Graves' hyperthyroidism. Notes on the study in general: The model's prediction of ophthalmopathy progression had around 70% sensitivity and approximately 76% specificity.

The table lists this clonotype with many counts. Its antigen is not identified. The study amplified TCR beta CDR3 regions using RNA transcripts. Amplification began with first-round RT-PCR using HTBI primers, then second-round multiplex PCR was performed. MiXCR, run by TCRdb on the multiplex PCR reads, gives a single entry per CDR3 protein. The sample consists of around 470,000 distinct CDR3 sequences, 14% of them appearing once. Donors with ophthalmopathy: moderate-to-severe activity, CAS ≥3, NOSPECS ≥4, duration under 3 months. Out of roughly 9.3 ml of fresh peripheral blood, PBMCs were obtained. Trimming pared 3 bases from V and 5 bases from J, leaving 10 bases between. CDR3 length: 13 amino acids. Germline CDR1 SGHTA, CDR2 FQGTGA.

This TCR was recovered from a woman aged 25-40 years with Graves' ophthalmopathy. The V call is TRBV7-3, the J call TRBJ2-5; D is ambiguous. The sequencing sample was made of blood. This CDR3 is CASSFRAAETQYF. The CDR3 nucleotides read TGTGCCAGCAGCTTCCGGGCGGCGGAGACCCAGTACTTC.